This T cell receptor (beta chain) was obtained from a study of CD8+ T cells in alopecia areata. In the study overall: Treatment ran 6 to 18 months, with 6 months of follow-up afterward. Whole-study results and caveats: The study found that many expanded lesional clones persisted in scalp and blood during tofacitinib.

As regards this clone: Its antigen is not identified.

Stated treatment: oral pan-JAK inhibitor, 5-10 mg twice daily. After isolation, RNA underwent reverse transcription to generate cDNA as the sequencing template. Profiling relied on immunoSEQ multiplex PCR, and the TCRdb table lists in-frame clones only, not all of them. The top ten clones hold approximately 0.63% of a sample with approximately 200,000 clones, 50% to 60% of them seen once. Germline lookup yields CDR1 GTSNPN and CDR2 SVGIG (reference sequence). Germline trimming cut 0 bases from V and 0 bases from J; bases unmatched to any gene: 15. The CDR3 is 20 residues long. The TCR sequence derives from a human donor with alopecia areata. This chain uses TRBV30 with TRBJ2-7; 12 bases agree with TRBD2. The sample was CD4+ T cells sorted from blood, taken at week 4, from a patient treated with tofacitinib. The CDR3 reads CAWSVTGRGLAGIFSYEQYF. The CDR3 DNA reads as TGTGCCTGGAGTGTAACGGGACGAGGACTAGCGGGAATTTTCTCCTACGAGCAGTACTTC.